This T cell receptor beta chain was documented in a study of control samples from healthy donors and cancer patients. Germline V gives CDR1 LNHNV, CDR2 YYDKDF (reference sequence). The CDR3 covers 17 residues. V lost 0 bases, J lost 4 bases, and 15 bases lay in between. TCRdb's table, derived via immunoSEQ multiplex PCR, lists solely in-frame clones and lacks some. The profile shows 180,000 or so clones, 85% to 95% of them singletons. The sequencing sample was made of blood. This sequence joins TRBV15 and TRBJ1-4; tentative D call: TRBD1 (5 bases). This receptor was taken from a woman aged 55 to 70 in good health. The CDR3 region has the DNA TGTGCCACCAGCAGAGATTCGACAGTCCTCGTTAATGAAAAACTGTTTTTT. Its translation is CATSRDSTVLVNEKLFF.